These 25 T cell receptor beta chains were all obtained from the same sample, sequenced in a study of cytotoxic CD8 clonotypes in ibrutinib-treated CLL. The method was immunoSEQ multiplex PCR; TCRdb's version includes in-frame clones alone and lacks a portion of them. The sample yields around 53,000 clones, roughly 54% seen once. Source: PBMCs, taken at disease progression, from a patient treated with ibrutinib. These receptors were obtained from a human donor with chronic lymphocytic leukemia.

The chain links TRBV13 to TRBJ2-2; the D gene could be TRBD1 or TRBD2 (6 bases each). The CDR3 runs to 13 residues. Trimming removed 6 bases at V and 6 bases at J, with 11 bases between. From germline, CDR1 is PRHDT and CDR2 FYEKMQ (reference sequence). CDR3 sequence reads: CASSLRGAGELFF. CDR3 nucleotides: TGTGCCAGCAGTTTGAGGGGGGCCGGGGAGCTGTTTTTT.

The V call is TRBV7-3, the J call TRBJ2-1; TRBD2 matches 8 bases. V lost 3 bases to trimming and J lost 7 bases; unmatched junction nucleotides: 11. The V gene's germline CDR1 is SGHTA and CDR2 FQGTGA. The CDR3 is 16 amino acids. The CDR3 DNA sequence: TGTGCCAGCAGCTTCTATTCTCCAGCGGGAGTTAATGAGCAGTTCTTC. Translating gives CASSFYSPAGVNEQFF.

This clone was counted only a few times. The chain carries TRBV6-5 and TRBJ1-1; D not certain. The CDR3 extends over 13 amino acids. Germline V gives CDR1 MNHEY, CDR2 SVGAGI. Trimming removed 0 bases at V and 6 bases at J, with 8 bases between. Written as DNA, the CDR3 is TGTGCCAGCAGTTACTCGGGTTCTCCTGAAGCTTTCTTT. The encoded protein is CASSYSGSPEAFF.

V usage is TRBV4-2 and J usage is TRBJ1-5; a weak D match, TRBD1 (5 bases). The CDR3 runs 17 residues. V was pared by 0 bases and J by 0 bases, with 12 bases between. The V gene's germline CDR1 is LGHNA and CDR2 YNFKEQ. CDR3 protein: CASSQEVSGYSNQPQHF. CDR3 coding DNA: TGTGCCAGCAGCCAAGAGGTATCAGGGTATAGCAATCAGCCCCAGCATTTT.

This chain links TRBV13 with TRBJ2-2, with 9 bases identical to TRBD1. Germline V lookup: CDR1 PRHDT, CDR2 FYEKMQ (reference sequence). The ends lost 7 bases at V and 4 bases at J; junction bases unmatched: 7. This CDR3 has 15 amino acids. Here the CDR3 DNA reads TGTGCCAGCACCTTGACAGGGGGAATCACCGGGGAGCTGTTTTTT. This translates into CASTLTGGITGELFF.

The chain combines TRBV7-2 with TRBJ2-7; the D is unclear. V lost 1 base and J 3 bases, leaving 10 bases between the germline ends. The CDR3 sequence is 14 residues long. CDR1 is SGHTA and CDR2 is FQGNSA in the germline V gene. CDR3 amino acids: CASSLGRQVYEQYF. The CDR3 DNA is TGTGCCAGCAGCTTAGGGCGGCAGGTCTACGAGCAGTACTTC.

This chain joins TRBV15 and TRBJ1-1, with D hard to call. The CDR3 runs 14 residues. Trimming shortened V by 5 bases and J by 6 bases, and 16 bases separated the two germline ends. The germline V gene encodes CDR1 LNHNV and CDR2 YYDKDF (reference sequence). In DNA, the CDR3 is TGTGCCACCAGCCAAAACTTCTGGGATTCTGAAGCTTTCTTT. Translating it yields CATSQNFWDSEAFF.

There are a few counts of this clone. The chain recombines TRBV28 with TRBJ1-5; 9 bases map to TRBD1. Germline loops: CDR1 MDHEN, CDR2 SYDVKM. CDR3 size: 15 residues. V shed 4 bases, J shed 6 bases, and the junction held 7 bases outside the gene matches. In DNA form, the CDR3 reads TGTGCCAGCAGTTGGGGACAGGGAAGGGGTCAGCCCCAGCATTTT. This gives the protein CASSWGQGRGQPQHF.

The chain combines TRBV7-3 with TRBJ2-1, with D possibly TRBD1 on 6 matching bases. The V and J ends lost 4 bases and 8 bases respectively, with 15 bases between them. The CDR3 sequence is 14 residues long. The germline V gene encodes CDR1 SGHTA and CDR2 FQGTGA. The CDR3 sequence: CASSSGAGADEQFF. As DNA, the CDR3 is TGTGCCAGCAGCTCAGGAGCAGGGGCCGATGAGCAGTTCTTC. The full variable domain, its missing parts supplied by reference TRBV7-3 and TRBJ2-1, is GAGVSQTPSNKVTEKGKYVELRCDPISGHTALYWYRQSLGQGPEFLIYFQGTGAADDSGLPNDRFFAVRPEGSVSTLKIQRTERGDSAVYLCASSSGAGADEQFFGPGTRLTVL.

This rearrangement joins TRBV28 to TRBJ2-7, with 11 nucleotides matching TRBD2. The V and J ends lost 7 bases and 3 bases, in that order; junction bases with no gene match: 8. CDR1 is MDHEN and CDR2 is SYDVKM in the germline V gene. The CDR3 runs to 15 residues. CDR3 sequence reads: CASTPTSGSLYEQYF. The CDR3 DNA reads TGTGCCAGCACTCCAACTAGCGGGAGTCTCTACGAGCAGTACTTC.

V and J are TRBV7-3 and TRBJ2-2, with unresolved D. The CDR3 runs to 14 residues. Germline values: CDR1 SGHTA, CDR2 FQGTGA. V was pared by 2 bases and J by 3 bases, with 7 bases between. The CDR3 nucleotides are TGTGCCAGCAGCTTATTTGCTTACACCGGGGAGCTGTTTTTT. This translates into CASSLFAYTGELFF.

This clone was seen only a few times. J is TRBJ1-2 and V is TRBV4-2; possibly TRBD1 for D (6 bases). The CDR3 has 14 amino acids. CDR1 is LGHNA and CDR2 is YNFKEQ in the germline V gene. The V end was cut by 0 bases, the J end by 4 bases, with 9 bases between. CDR3 protein: CASSQDDRTYGYTF. In DNA, the CDR3 is TGTGCCAGCAGCCAAGATGACAGGACCTATGGCTACACCTTC.

The gene calls are TRBV30 and TRBJ1-5, with unresolved D. The ends were cut back, 0 bases at V and 3 bases at J, with 12 bases in the middle. This CDR3 comprises 15 residues. In germline, CDR1 is GTSNPN, CDR2 SVGIG (reference sequence). The CDR3 sequence: CAWSVGPDLNQPQHF. The CDR3 nucleotides are TGTGCCTGGAGTGTGGGCCCGGACCTCAATCAGCCCCAGCATTTT.

There are a few counts of this clone. V usage is TRBV18 and J usage is TRBJ1-2, with D uncertain. V lost 5 bases and J 4 bases, leaving 14 bases between the germline ends. The germline CDR1 and CDR2 sequences are KGHSH and LQKENI. The CDR3 is 14 residues long. The CDR3 sequence is CASSLTDSGYGYTF. The CDR3, as DNA: TGTGCCAGCTCATTAACAGACTCTGGCTATGGCTACACCTTC.

V usage is TRBV7-8 and J usage is TRBJ2-7; D is perhaps TRBD2 (8 bases). Trimming removed 5 bases from V and 6 bases from J, with 26 bases in between. The CDR3 is 17 residues long. CDR1 is SGHVS and CDR2 is FQNEAQ in the germline V gene. The CDR3 DNA is TGTGCCAGCAGCGACGACAGGGTAGCGGGGATGAGAGTCGAGCAGTACTTC. Its translation is CASSDDRVAGMRVEQYF.

This clone was observed a few times. The rearrangement joins TRBV30 to TRBJ2-1; 9 bases match TRBD1. The CDR3 has 13 amino acids. Germline trimming cut 5 bases from V and 6 bases from J; bases unmatched to any gene: 5. Germline CDR1 GTSNPN, CDR2 SVGIG (reference sequence). The CDR3 DNA follows: TGTGCCTGGGACAGGGGGTTGGTCAATGAGCAGTTCTTC. The encoded protein is CAWDRGLVNEQFF.

The genes are TRBV6-5 and TRBJ2-7, with no clear D. Germline V CDR1 and CDR2: MNHEY, SVGAGI. The CDR3 totals 11 residues. V was shortened by 5 bases and J by 6 bases, with 8 bases between the two germline ends. The chain's CDR3 is CASSPGREQYF. CDR3 DNA sequence: TGTGCCAGCAGTCCCGGACGCGAGCAGTACTTC.

This clone has more than one count but fewer than ten. J is TRBJ2-5 and V is TRBV28; no clear D gene. CDR1 MDHEN and CDR2 SYDVKM come from the germline V gene. V lost 7 bases, J lost 5 bases, and 11 bases lay in between. The CDR3 is 12 residues long. The CDR3 loop is CASTQGLETQYF. The CDR3 nucleotides are TGTGCCAGCACCCAAGGGTTGGAGACCCAGTACTTC.

This clone was counted between two and nine times. The chain uses TRBV7-8 and TRBJ1-2; 7 nucleotides match TRBD1. This CDR3 contains 14 residues. Germline CDR1 reads SGHVS; CDR2 reads FQNEAQ. Trimming took 5 bases from V and 6 from J; bases not matched to a gene: 9. The CDR3 spells CASSGFEGQNGYTF. The CDR3 DNA is TGTGCCAGCAGCGGATTTGAGGGACAGAATGGCTACACCTTC.

This clone was found a few times. CDR3 in amino acids: CASSAPTGSYGYTF. The CDR3 nucleotides read TGTGCCAGCAGCGCTCCGACAGGGAGCTATGGCTACACCTTC. This chain connects TRBV9 to TRBJ1-2; 7 bases are a match to TRBD1. CDR1 is SGDLS, CDR2 YYNGEE, per germline. The CDR3 has 14 residues. V was clipped by 3 bases and J by 4 bases; unmatched bases: 6.

This clone came up a few times. The chain links TRBV13 to TRBJ2-7; 7 bases are a match to TRBD1. The V segment lost 3 bases and the J segment 0 bases; nucleotides outside the gene matches: 5. The CDR3 sequence is 15 residues long. Germline V gives CDR1 PRHDT, CDR2 FYEKMQ (reference sequence). DNA of the CDR3: TGTGCCAGCAGCTTCGGACAGGTATTCTCCTACGAGCAGTACTTC. Protein product: CASSFGQVFSYEQYF.

This rearrangement joins TRBV28 to TRBJ2-7, with TRBD2 as a possible D gene (6 bases). V was pared by 9 bases and J by 1 base, with 16 bases between. The CDR3 runs to 14 residues. Germline-derived CDR1 and CDR2 are MDHEN and SYDVKM. Here the CDR3 reads CASRRDLGSYEQYF. DNA of the CDR3: TGTGCCAGTCGACGGGACTTGGGGTCCTACGAGCAGTACTTC.

V is TRBV28 and J is TRBJ1-2; D gene uncertain. This CDR3 is 14 amino acids long. Deletions cut 6 bases from V and 4 bases from J, with 15 bases between. Germline-derived CDR1 and CDR2 are MDHEN and SYDVKM. CDR3 bases: TGTGCCAGCAGGGCCCGGCAACCTGGCTATGGCTACACCTTC. Its translation: CASRARQPGYGYTF.

A single count supports this clone. The V and J genes are TRBV4-2 and TRBJ2-3; D unresolved. From germline, CDR1 is LGHNA and CDR2 YNFKEQ. The CDR3 extends over 15 amino acids. Trimming removed 2 bases from V and 3 bases from J, with 12 bases in between. In DNA form, the CDR3 reads TGTGCCAGCAGCCAACCCGCCGAAGGGACAGATACGCAGTATTTT. Protein sequence: CASSQPAEGTDTQYF.

The chain carries TRBV5-1 and TRBJ2-3, with D uncertain. Germline CDR1 and CDR2: SGHRS and YFSETQ. There are 12 residues in the CDR3. Between the trimmed V and J ends, which lost 0 bases and 2 bases, there was a span of 1 base. The CDR3 spells CASSLATDTQYF. The DNA of the CDR3 is TGCGCCAGCAGCTTGGCCACAGATACGCAGTATTTT. Full variable domain (rest looked up from reference TRBV5-1 and TRBJ2-3): KAGVTQTPRYLIKTRGQQVTLSCSPISGHRSVSWYQQTPGQGLQFLFEYFSETQRNKGNFPGRFSGRQFSNSRSEMNVSTLELGDSALYLCASSLATDTQYFGPGTRLTVL.